Following are 27 T cell receptor beta chains from one sample sequenced in a study of regulatory T cells in long-lasting Graves disease. Time point denoted: newly diagnosed GD, antithyroid drugs for less than 3 months. Researchers made the TCR library from RNA that was extracted from PBMCs. Both iRepertoire HTBI primers and Arm-PCR of CDR3 regions were used to build the TCR beta libraries. TCRdb re-derived calls from the multiplex PCR reads in MiXCR, one entry per CDR3 protein. The sample has approximately 470,000 distinct CDR3 sequences, roughly 17% seen once. These data also featured in a second study, about T cells in Graves' hyperthyroidism and ophthalmopathy.

Sequences were derived from peripheral blood mononuclear cells (PBMCs), sampled at new diagnosis, from a patient treated with antithyroid drugs. The source is a man aged 35 to 55 with Graves disease.

With respect to this clonotype: A much larger clone differs from this one at a single base, so this may be a read error. A read error is likely, as this CDR3 ends without the conserved phenylalanine or tryptophan. The V call is TRBV3-1, the J call TRBJ2-1; the D call may be TRBD1 or TRBD2 (5 bases each). The CDR3 loop spans 14 amino acids. The germline V and J ends were trimmed by 6 bases and 4 bases, with 13 bases remaining between them. Germline V lookup: CDR1 LGHDT, CDR2 YNNKEL (reference sequence). The CDR3 region has the DNA TGTGCCAGCAGTCAGGGCCCGGGGTACAATGAGCAGTTCCTC. Translation gives CASSQGPGYNEQFL.

The rearrangement joins TRBV28 to TRBJ2-7; 9 nucleotides align to TRBD1. The CDR3 is 15 amino acids. Trimming cost V 4 bases and J 6 bases; bases outside gene matches: 10. CDR1 and CDR2 (germline): MDHEN, SYDVKM. CDR3 amino acids: CASSSEGTGSSEQYF. The CDR3, as DNA: TGTGCCAGCAGTTCCGAGGGGACAGGGTCTTCCGAGCAGTACTTC.

This clonotype was observed at least ten times. The rearrangement links TRBV28 to TRBJ1-5; a possible D gene is TRBD1 (5 bases). The length of the CDR3 is 15 residues. CDR1 is MDHEN and CDR2 is SYDVKM in the germline V gene. V lost 6 bases to trimming and J lost 1 base, with 13 bases between them. CDR3 sequence reads: CASRVLGTSNQPQHF. The CDR3 DNA sequence: TGTGCCAGCAGAGTTTTAGGGACCAGCAATCAGCCCCAGCATTTT.

The V call is TRBV6-2 or TRBV6-3, the J call TRBJ2-3, with a tentative D call TRBD1 (5 bases). Germline V gives CDR1 MNHEY, CDR2 SVGEGT. V was cut by 5 bases and J by 5 bases, with 11 bases left in between. CDR3 length equals 13 residues. The CDR3 region is CASSMTVKDTQYF. CDR3 nucleotide sequence: TGTGCCAGCAGTATGACAGTTAAAGATACGCAGTATTTT.

In the case of this clonotype: Just one base apart from a much larger clone, this may be a read error. The chain couples TRBV2 to TRBJ2-7; 9 nucleotides align to TRBD1. Germline V gives CDR1 SNHLY, CDR2 FYNNEI. This CDR3 contains 13 residues. V lost 4 bases, J lost 7 bases, and 5 bases stayed unmatched. Here the CDR3 reads CASSGTGDNEQYF. The CDR3 coding sequence is TGTGCCAGCAGTGGGACAGGGGACAATGAGCAGTACTTC. Using reference TRBV2 and TRBJ2-7 for the parts outside the CDR3, the full variable domain is EPEVTQTPSHQVTQMGQEVILRCVPISNHLYFYWYRQILGQKVEFLVSFYNNEISEKSEIFDDQFSVERPDGSNFTLKIRSTKLEDSAMYFCASSGTGDNEQYFGPGTRLTVT.

Ten or more counts support this clonotype. The chain has TRBV29-1 and TRBJ2-1; TRBD2 matches at 12 bases. Germline V gene lookup returns CDR1 SQVTM and CDR2 ANQGSEA. This CDR3 spans 13 amino acids. With V trimmed by 5 bases and J by 10 bases, 6 bases remained unmatched. This chain's CDR3 is CSVRLAGVGEQFF. DNA for the CDR3: TGCAGCGTTCGACTAGCGGGAGTAGGGGAGCAGTTCTTC.

The chain uses TRBV14 and TRBJ2-1, with D perhaps matching TRBD1 (5 bases). CDR1 SGHDN and CDR2 FVKESK come from the germline V gene. Trimming removed 6 bases at V and 8 bases at J, with 14 bases between. The CDR3 totals 13 residues. CDR3 in DNA: TGTGCCAGCAGACTTGACAGTTTCTATGAGCAGTTCTTC. Protein sequence: CASRLDSFYEQFF.

This clonotype was seen only a few times. The chain uses TRBV19 and TRBJ1-1; 7 positions agree with TRBD1. V gave up 5 bases and J gave up 1 base; unmatched junction bases: 10. Germline CDR1 is LNHDA and CDR2 is SQIVND (reference sequence). The CDR3 consists of 16 residues. The CDR3 DNA reads as TGTGCCAGTAGTCCACGCAGGGGGGCGGCGAACACTGAAGCTTTCTTT. Its translation: CASSPRRGAANTEAFF.

This clonotype was detected many times. V is TRBV12-3 or TRBV12-4 and J is TRBJ2-5, with 8 bases aligning to TRBD1. CDR3 length equals 14 residues. V was clipped by 6 bases and J by 10 bases; unmatched bases: 13. This CDR3 is CASRSAGGEVVQYF. For the CDR3, the DNA is TGTGCCAGCAGGTCCGCAGGGGGCGAAGTTGTCCAGTACTTC.

The sample holds many counts of this clonotype. This rearrangement joins TRBV5-1 to TRBJ2-5, with 7 bases identical to TRBD1. Trimming at V came to 2 bases and at J to 3 bases, leaving 10 bases not matched to a gene. The CDR3 runs 16 residues. Germline CDR1 reads SGHRS; CDR2 reads YFSETQ. The CDR3: CASSLLATGKEETQYF. The CDR3 coding sequence is TGCGCCAGCAGCTTATTAGCGACAGGGAAGGAAGAGACCCAGTACTTC.

This clonotype showed up just a few times. This chain uses TRBV6-5 with TRBJ1-6; TRBD1 is a possible D gene (5 bases). Trimming stripped 0 bases from V and 8 bases from J, with 17 bases between. Germline V CDR1 and CDR2: MNHEY, SVGAGI. The CDR3 runs to 17 residues. The CDR3 loop reads CASSYSENRPLDSPLHF. The DNA for the CDR3 is TGTGCCAGCAGTTACTCGGAGAACAGGCCCTTGGATTCACCCCTCCACTTT.

A few counts support this clonotype. The chain has TRBV7-6 and TRBJ2-3; 7 bases agree with TRBD2. The CDR3 is 16 residues long. Trimming at V came to 5 bases and at J to 4 bases, leaving 12 bases not matched to a gene. Per the germline V gene, CDR1 is SGHVS and CDR2 is FNYEAQ. CDR3 sequence: CASSPQGGSGPDTQYF. The CDR3, as DNA: TGTGCCAGCAGCCCCCAAGGCGGGAGTGGGCCAGATACGCAGTATTTT.

This clonotype was seen only a few times. J is TRBJ2-2 and V is TRBV7-3; 9 bases are shared with TRBD2. This CDR3 has 16 amino acids. V gave up 2 bases and J gave up 6 bases; unmatched junction bases: 7. Germline lookup yields CDR1 SGHTA and CDR2 FQGTGA. The CDR3 reads CASSLGGTSLPGELFF. The CDR3 DNA follows: TGTGCCAGCAGCTTAGGGGGGACTAGCCTCCCCGGGGAGCTGTTTTTT.

Many counts were recorded for this clonotype. The chain has TRBV5-1 and TRBJ2-1; tentatively, D is TRBD2 (6 bases). Germline V gene lookup returns CDR1 SGHRS and CDR2 YFSETQ. The CDR3 loop spans 11 amino acids. Trimming left V 10 bases short and J 4 bases short, with 9 bases between. In DNA form, the CDR3 reads TGCGCCGGCGGGATTTACAATGAGCAGTTCTTC. It codes for CAGGIYNEQFF.

This clonotype was observed at least ten times. The chain is built from TRBV28 and TRBJ2-3, with TRBD2 matching over 8 bases. With 7 bases clipped from V and 5 bases from J, the junction kept 11 bases outside the gene matches. This CDR3 comprises 15 residues. The germline V gene has CDR1 MDHEN and CDR2 SYDVKM. DNA of the CDR3: TGTGCCAGCAAGGACCCGCGGGAGGCAGGAGATACGCAGTATTTT. Amino acids: CASKDPREAGDTQYF.

In regard to this clonotype: A read error is likely here: a far larger clone is one base away. This sequence joins TRBV27 and TRBJ2-2; D unclear. The CDR3 has 14 residues. Trimming cost V 3 bases and J 5 bases, with 10 bases left between them. Germline V gives CDR1 MNHEY, CDR2 SMNVEV (reference sequence). This CDR3 is CASSFEPYTGELFF. For the CDR3, the DNA is TGTGCCAGCAGTTTTGAGCCTTATACCGGGGAGCTGTTTTTT.

This clonotype was recorded at least ten times. This sequence joins TRBV3-1 and TRBJ2-7; D ambiguous. V shed 3 bases and J shed 0 bases, with 9 bases lying between them. From germline, CDR1 is LGHDT and CDR2 YNNKEL (reference sequence). The CDR3 runs to 14 residues. CDR3 in amino acids: CASSHTRFSYEQYF. In DNA, the CDR3 is TGTGCCAGCAGCCATACTCGCTTCTCCTACGAGCAGTACTTC.

This chain joins TRBV20-1 and TRBJ2-5; D remains ambiguous. The V end lost 4 bases, the J end lost 5 bases, and 14 bases lay between the germline ends. Germline-derived CDR1 and CDR2 are DFQATT and SNEGSKA (reference sequence). The length of the CDR3 is 13 residues. CDR3 loop: CSAIGRSGETQYF. CDR3 in DNA: TGCAGTGCTATTGGGCGGAGTGGGGAGACCCAGTACTTC.

The V and J genes are TRBV10-3 and TRBJ2-5; D remains ambiguous. Per the germline V gene, CDR1 is ENHRY and CDR2 is SYGVKD. The CDR3 loop spans 15 amino acids. With 2 bases removed from V and 1 base from J, the gap between germline ends came to 11 bases. CDR3 region: CAISEETHLQETQYF. The DNA of the CDR3 is TGTGCCATCAGTGAGGAGACCCACCTCCAAGAGACCCAGTACTTC.

This clonotype was counted ten times or more. One end of the junction does not line up with germline, which may come from a read error. The chain couples TRBV28 to TRBJ2-7; D is unclear. CDR1 and CDR2 from the germline V gene are MDHEN and SYDVKM. The CDR3 consists of 12 residues. This CDR3 is CASSLGYSGGDF. In DNA form, the CDR3 reads TGTGCCAGCAGTTTGGGGTACAGTGGTGGGGACTTC.

This clonotype was seen at least ten times. The chain combines TRBV5-1 with TRBJ1-1; TRBD1 might be the D (5 bases). CDR1 is SGHRS and CDR2 is YFSETQ in the germline V gene. The CDR3 is 14 residues long. Trimming removed 4 bases from V and 1 base from J, with 11 bases in between. The CDR3: CASSVGAGNTEAFF. The CDR3 DNA follows: TGCGCCAGCAGCGTCGGGGCGGGGAACACTGAAGCTTTCTTT.

The chain combines TRBV7-9 with TRBJ2-1; 7 bases match TRBD2. The CDR3 totals 14 residues. V lost 5 bases to trimming and J lost 6 bases; unmatched junction nucleotides: 7. Germline V lookup: CDR1 SEHNR, CDR2 FQNEAQ (reference sequence). As DNA, the CDR3 is TGTGCCAGCAGCAAGCGGGAACTACTCAATGAGCAGTTCTTC. This sequence encodes CASSKRELLNEQFF.

The gene calls are TRBV7-3 and TRBJ2-3, with 13 bases fitting TRBD2. Germline loops: CDR1 SGHTA, CDR2 FQGTGA. This CDR3 region has 16 residues. V was clipped by 5 bases and J by 4 bases; unmatched bases: 6. The CDR3 DNA is TGTGCCAGCAGCGCGAGACTAGCGGGAGGCCCAGATACGCAGTATTTT. It yields the protein CASSARLAGGPDTQYF.

Many counts were recorded for this clonotype. The rearrangement links TRBV10-3 to TRBJ2-7; weak D call: TRBD1 (5 bases). Trimming cost V 3 bases and J 6 bases, with 12 bases left between them. The V gene's germline CDR1 is ENHRY and CDR2 SYGVKD. This CDR3 region has 13 residues. CDR3 in amino acids: CAISDETVSEQYF. CDR3 nucleotides: TGTGCCATCAGTGACGAGACAGTAAGCGAGCAGTACTTC.

This clonotype was seen a few times. V is TRBV9 and J is TRBJ2-1; D is uncertain. Trimming pared 3 bases from V and 0 bases from J, leaving 10 bases between. The CDR3 is made up of 15 amino acids. The germline CDR1 and CDR2 sequences are SGDLS and YYNGEE. The CDR3 bases are TGTGCCAGCAGCGCAATTGGGGACTCCTACAATGAGCAGTTCTTC. Its translation: CASSAIGDSYNEQFF.

Ten or more counts support this clonotype. The chain is built from TRBV2 and TRBJ1-5; the D gene is possibly TRBD1 (6 bases). In germline, CDR1 is SNHLY, CDR2 FYNNEI. The CDR3 covers 15 residues. The V end lost 3 bases, the J end lost 0 bases, and 9 bases lay between the germline ends. The CDR3 sequence: CASSDRGLSNQPQHF. DNA of the CDR3: TGTGCCAGCAGTGATCGGGGGCTTAGCAATCAGCCCCAGCATTTT.

There are many counts of this clonotype. The chain employs TRBV11-2 and TRBJ2-3, with 7 positions matching TRBD1. From germline, CDR1 is SGHAT and CDR2 FQNNGV. The CDR3 totals 15 residues. With 5 bases clipped from V and 1 base from J, the junction kept 6 bases outside the gene matches. The CDR3 DNA reads TGTGCCAGCAGCCAACAGGGGCTTGGCACAGATACGCAGTATTTT. This encodes CASSQQGLGTDTQYF.